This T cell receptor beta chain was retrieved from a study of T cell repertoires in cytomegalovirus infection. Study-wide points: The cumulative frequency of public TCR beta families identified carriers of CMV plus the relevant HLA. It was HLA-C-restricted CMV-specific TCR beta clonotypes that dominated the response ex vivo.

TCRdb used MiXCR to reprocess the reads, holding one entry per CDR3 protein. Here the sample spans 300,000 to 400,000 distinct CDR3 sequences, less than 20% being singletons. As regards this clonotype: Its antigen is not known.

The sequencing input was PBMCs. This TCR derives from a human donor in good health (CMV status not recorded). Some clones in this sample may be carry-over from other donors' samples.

The CDR3 bases are TGTGCCAGCAGTGAAGGGACTACGACCTACGAGCAGTACTTC. It codes for CASSEGTTTYEQYF. The chain uses TRBV6-1 and TRBJ2-7; a possible D gene is TRBD2 (6 bases). Between the trimmed V and J ends, which lost 1 base and 2 bases, there was a span of 9 bases. In germline, CDR1 is MNHNS, CDR2 SASEGT. This CDR3 has 14 amino acids.